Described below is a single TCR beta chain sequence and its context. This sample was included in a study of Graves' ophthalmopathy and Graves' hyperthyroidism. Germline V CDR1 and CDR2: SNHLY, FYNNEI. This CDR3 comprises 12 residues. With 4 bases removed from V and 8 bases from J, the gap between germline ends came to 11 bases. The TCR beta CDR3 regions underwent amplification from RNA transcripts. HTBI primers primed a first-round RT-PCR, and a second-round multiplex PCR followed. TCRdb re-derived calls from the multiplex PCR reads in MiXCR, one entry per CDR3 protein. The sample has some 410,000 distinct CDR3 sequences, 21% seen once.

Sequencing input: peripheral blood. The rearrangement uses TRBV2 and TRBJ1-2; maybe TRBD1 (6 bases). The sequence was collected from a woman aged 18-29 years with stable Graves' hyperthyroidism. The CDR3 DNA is TGTGCCAGCAGTGTGGACAGAGGCGGCTACACCTTC. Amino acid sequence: CASSVDRGGYTF.